This passage covers 10 T cell receptor beta chains from one sample sequenced in a study of CD8 T cells in Susac syndrome. Reverse transcription used roughly 0.5 to 1 ug RNA and random hexamers. Each CDR3 protein gets one entry after TCRdb re-called the immunoSEQ multiplex PCR reads with MiXCR. The sample contains 300,000 to 350,000 distinct CDR3 sequences, around 90% of which appear only once. The specimen sequenced was CD4+ T cells from PBMCs. The source of these receptors is a human donor with multiple sclerosis.

The chain recombines TRBV12-3 or TRBV12-4 with TRBJ1-1; D remains unclear. CDR3 length equals 12 residues. V dropped 4 bases and J dropped 1 base, with 4 bases sitting between them. The CDR3 loop reads CASSWKNTEAFF. The CDR3 DNA follows: TGTGCCAGCAGTTGGAAGAACACTGAAGCTTTCTTT.

DNA of the CDR3: TGTGCCAGCAGCTTAGATGGGACGTCCGAAGTGGGCGACACCATATATTTT. Protein sequence: CASSLDGTSEVGDTIYF. The V gene is TRBV7-2, the J gene TRBJ1-3; possibly TRBD1 for D (5 bases). V lost 1 base and J lost 8, with 21 bases in between. The germline V gene has CDR1 SGHTA and CDR2 FQGNSA. The CDR3 contains 17 residues.

The chain links TRBV7-2 to TRBJ2-1; the D is unclear. The germline V and J ends were trimmed by 0 bases and 8 bases, with 8 bases remaining between them. The length of the CDR3 is 13 residues. CDR1 is SGHTA, CDR2 FQGNSA, per germline. Written as DNA, the CDR3 is TGTGCCAGCAGCTTAGCGCCAGCTGATGAGCAGTTCTTC. As protein: CASSLAPADEQFF.

The chain couples TRBV2 to TRBJ2-3, with 7 positions matching TRBD1. The V gene end was trimmed by 6 bases and the J gene end by 4 bases; junction bases not matched to a gene: 10. Germline V gene lookup returns CDR1 SNHLY and CDR2 FYNNEI. CDR3 length: 15 amino acids. The CDR3 sequence is CASRFRQGVPDTQYF. The CDR3 region has the DNA TGTGCCAGCAGATTTAGACAGGGTGTCCCAGATACGCAGTATTTT.

The DNA of the CDR3 is TGCGCCAGCAGCTCCACAGGGGGGGGGTCACCCCTCCACTTT. This gives the protein CASSSTGGGSPLHF. The chain couples TRBV5-1 to TRBJ1-6; 8 bases are a match to TRBD1. Trimming at V came to 3 bases and at J to 10 bases, leaving 6 bases not matched to a gene. CDR3 length equals 14 residues. CDR1 and CDR2 from the germline V gene are SGHRS and YFSETQ. Full variable domain (rest looked up from reference TRBV5-1 and TRBJ1-6): KAGVTQTPRYLIKTRGQQVTLSCSPISGHRSVSWYQQTPGQGLQFLFEYFSETQRNKGNFPGRFSGRQFSNSRSEMNVSTLELGDSALYLCASSSTGGGSPLHFGNGTRLTVT.

This rearrangement joins TRBV24-1 to TRBJ2-6; tentatively, D is TRBD2 (6 bases). The CDR3 covers 14 residues. The V gene's germline CDR1 is KGHDR and CDR2 SFDVKD. Trimming removed 9 bases at V and 0 bases at J, with 8 bases between. CDR3 in DNA: TGTGCCACCGCCGGGGGCTCTGGGGCCAACGTCCTGACTTTC. Its translation is CATAGGSGANVLTF.

The chain is built from TRBV3-1 and TRBJ1-3; the D is unclear. Germline lookup yields CDR1 LGHDT and CDR2 YNNKEL (reference sequence). Trimming shortened V by 4 bases and J by 2 bases, and 6 bases separated the two germline ends. The CDR3 is 13 residues long. The CDR3 DNA sequence: TGTGCCAGCAGCCCCTCGGCTGGAAACACCATATATTTT. Translating gives CASSPSAGNTIYF.

The chain has TRBV3-1 and TRBJ2-7; 9 nucleotides agree with TRBD2. The V segment lost 6 bases and the J segment 8 bases; nucleotides outside the gene matches: 8. The germline V gene encodes CDR1 LGHDT and CDR2 YNNKEL (reference sequence). The CDR3 has 13 residues. The CDR3 here is CASRMGLAAQQYF. The CDR3 DNA reads as TGTGCCAGCAGGATGGGACTAGCTGCGCAGCAGTACTTC.

The genes are TRBV18 and TRBJ2-5, with D tentatively TRBD2 (5 bases). CDR3 length equals 15 residues. V dropped 2 bases and J dropped 7 bases, with 17 bases sitting between them. Germline CDR1 reads KGHSH; CDR2 reads LQKENI. This chain's CDR3 is CASSPSEAARGTQYF. As DNA, the CDR3 is TGTGCCAGCTCACCATCTGAAGCGGCCCGGGGGACCCAGTACTTC. Looking up the rest from reference TRBV18 and TRBJ2-5 gives the full variable domain: NAGVMQNPRHLVRRRGQEARLRCSPMKGHSHVYWYRQLPEEGLKFMVYLQKENIIDESGMPKERFSAEFPKEGPSILRIQQVVRGDSAAYFCASSPSEAARGTQYFGPGTRLLVL.

This sequence joins TRBV27 and TRBJ2-7; weak D call: TRBD2 (5 bases). The germline V and J ends were trimmed by 8 bases and 2 bases, with 19 bases remaining between them. The CDR3 sequence is 15 residues long. Germline lookup yields CDR1 MNHEY and CDR2 SMNVEV (reference sequence). The CDR3 region is CASSPRVLSAYEQYF. In DNA, the CDR3 is TGTGCCAGCTCCCCCCGGGTGCTTAGCGCCTACGAGCAGTACTTC.